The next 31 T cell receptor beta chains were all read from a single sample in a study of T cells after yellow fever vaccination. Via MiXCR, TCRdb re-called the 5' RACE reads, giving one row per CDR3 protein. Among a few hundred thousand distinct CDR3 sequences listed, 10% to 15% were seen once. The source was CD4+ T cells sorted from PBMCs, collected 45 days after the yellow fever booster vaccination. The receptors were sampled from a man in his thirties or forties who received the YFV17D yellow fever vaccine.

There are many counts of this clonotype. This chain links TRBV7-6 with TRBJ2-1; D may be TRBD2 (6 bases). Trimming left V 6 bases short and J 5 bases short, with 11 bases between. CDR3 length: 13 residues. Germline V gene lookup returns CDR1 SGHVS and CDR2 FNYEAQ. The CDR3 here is CASSKGGDNEQFF. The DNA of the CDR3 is TGTGCCAGCAGTAAAGGAGGGGACAATGAGCAGTTCTTC. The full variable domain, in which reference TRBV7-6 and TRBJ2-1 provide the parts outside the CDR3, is GAGVSQSPRYKVTKRGQDVALRCDPISGHVSLYWYRQALGQGPEFLTYFNYEAQQDKSGLPNDRFSAERPEGSISTLTIQRTEQRDSAMYRCASSKGGDNEQFFGPGTRLTVL.

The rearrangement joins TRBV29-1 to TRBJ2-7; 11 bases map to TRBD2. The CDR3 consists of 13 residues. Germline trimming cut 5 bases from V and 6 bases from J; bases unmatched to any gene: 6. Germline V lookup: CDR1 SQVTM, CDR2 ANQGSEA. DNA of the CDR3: TGCAGCGTTAACTGGCTAGCGGGAGGCGAGCAGTACTTC. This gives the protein CSVNWLAGGEQYF.

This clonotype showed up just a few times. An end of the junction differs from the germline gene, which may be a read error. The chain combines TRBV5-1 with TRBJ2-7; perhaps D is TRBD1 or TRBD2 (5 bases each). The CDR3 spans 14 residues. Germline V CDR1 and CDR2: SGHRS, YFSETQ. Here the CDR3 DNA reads TGCGCCAGCAGGTTGGGGGAATTCACCTACGAGCAGTACTTC. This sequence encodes CASRLGEFTYEQYF.

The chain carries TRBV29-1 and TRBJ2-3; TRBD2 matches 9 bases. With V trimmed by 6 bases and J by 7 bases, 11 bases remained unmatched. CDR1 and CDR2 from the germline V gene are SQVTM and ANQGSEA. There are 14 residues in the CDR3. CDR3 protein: CSVVELAGTNTQYF. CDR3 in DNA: TGCAGCGTCGTAGAACTAGCGGGCACGAATACGCAGTATTTT.

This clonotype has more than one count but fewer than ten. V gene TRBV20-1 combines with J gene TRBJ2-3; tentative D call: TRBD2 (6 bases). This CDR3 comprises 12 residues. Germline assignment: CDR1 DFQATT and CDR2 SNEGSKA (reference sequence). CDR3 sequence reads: CSGTPSTDTQYF. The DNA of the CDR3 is TGCAGCGGGACTCCTAGCACAGATACGCAGTATTTT.

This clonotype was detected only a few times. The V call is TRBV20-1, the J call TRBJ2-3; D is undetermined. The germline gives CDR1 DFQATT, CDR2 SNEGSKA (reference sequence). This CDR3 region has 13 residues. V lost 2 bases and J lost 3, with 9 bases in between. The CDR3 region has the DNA TGCAGTGCTAGACCCTCGAAGACAGATACGCAGTATTTT. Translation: CSARPSKTDTQYF.

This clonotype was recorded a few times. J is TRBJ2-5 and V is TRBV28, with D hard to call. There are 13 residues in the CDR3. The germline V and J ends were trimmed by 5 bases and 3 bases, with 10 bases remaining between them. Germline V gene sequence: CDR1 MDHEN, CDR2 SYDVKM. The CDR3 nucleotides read TGTGCCAGCAGTCCGGGCAGAGAAGAGACCCAGTACTTC. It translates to CASSPGREETQYF.

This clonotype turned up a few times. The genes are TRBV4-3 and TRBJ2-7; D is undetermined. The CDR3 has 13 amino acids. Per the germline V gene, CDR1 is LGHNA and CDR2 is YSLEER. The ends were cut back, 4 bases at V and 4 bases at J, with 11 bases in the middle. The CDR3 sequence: CASSPQTWYEQYF. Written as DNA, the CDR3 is TGCGCCAGCAGCCCACAAACATGGTACGAGCAGTACTTC.

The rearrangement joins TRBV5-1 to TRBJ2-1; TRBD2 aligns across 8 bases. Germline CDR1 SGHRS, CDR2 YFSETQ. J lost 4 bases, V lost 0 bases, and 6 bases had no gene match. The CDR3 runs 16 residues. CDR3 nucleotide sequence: TGCGCCAGCAGCTTGGTGACGGGAGGGGGATACAATGAGCAGTTCTTC. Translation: CASSLVTGGGYNEQFF. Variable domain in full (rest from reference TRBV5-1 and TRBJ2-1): KAGVTQTPRYLIKTRGQQVTLSCSPISGHRSVSWYQQTPGQGLQFLFEYFSETQRNKGNFPGRFSGRQFSNSRSEMNVSTLELGDSALYLCASSLVTGGGYNEQFFGPGTRLTVL.

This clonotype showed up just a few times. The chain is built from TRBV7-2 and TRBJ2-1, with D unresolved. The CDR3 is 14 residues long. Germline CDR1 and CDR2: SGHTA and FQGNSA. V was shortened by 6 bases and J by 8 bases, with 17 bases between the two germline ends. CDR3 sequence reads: CASSFVSDSHEQFF. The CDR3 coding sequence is TGTGCCAGCAGTTTCGTCTCCGACTCCCATGAGCAGTTCTTC.

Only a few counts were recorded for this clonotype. CDR3 protein: CASSHGQGNSNQPQHF. In DNA form, the CDR3 reads TGCGCCAGCAGCCACGGACAGGGGAATAGCAATCAGCCCCAGCATTTT. This chain joins TRBV4-1 and TRBJ1-5, with 9 nucleotides matching TRBD1. This CDR3 region has 16 residues. Germline lookup yields CDR1 MGHRA and CDR2 YSYEKL. V shed 3 bases, J shed 0 bases, and the junction held 3 bases outside the gene matches.

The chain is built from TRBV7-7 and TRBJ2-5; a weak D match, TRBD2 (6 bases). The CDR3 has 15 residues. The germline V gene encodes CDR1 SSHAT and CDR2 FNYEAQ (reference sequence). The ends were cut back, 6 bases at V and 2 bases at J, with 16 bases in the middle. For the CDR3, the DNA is TGTGCCAGCAGTCGAGACCTTGGGGGGCAAGAGACCCAGTACTTC. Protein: CASSRDLGGQETQYF.

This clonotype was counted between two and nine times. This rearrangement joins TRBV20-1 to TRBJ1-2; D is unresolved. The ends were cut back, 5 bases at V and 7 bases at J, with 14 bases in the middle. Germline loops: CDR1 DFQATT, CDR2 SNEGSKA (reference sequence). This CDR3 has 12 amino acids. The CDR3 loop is CSAASGLGGYTF. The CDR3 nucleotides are TGCAGTGCTGCATCAGGACTTGGTGGCTACACCTTC.

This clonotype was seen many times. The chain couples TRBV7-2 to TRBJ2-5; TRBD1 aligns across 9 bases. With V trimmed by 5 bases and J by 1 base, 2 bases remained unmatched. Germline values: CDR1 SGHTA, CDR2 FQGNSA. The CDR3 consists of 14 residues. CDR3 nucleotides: TGTGCCAGCAGCCTACAGGGGGCCCAAGAGACCCAGTACTTC. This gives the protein CASSLQGAQETQYF.

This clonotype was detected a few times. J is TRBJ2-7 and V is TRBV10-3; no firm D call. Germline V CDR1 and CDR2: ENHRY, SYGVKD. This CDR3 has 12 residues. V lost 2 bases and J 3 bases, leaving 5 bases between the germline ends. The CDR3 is CAISENSYEQYF. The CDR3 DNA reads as TGTGCCATCAGTGAGAACAGCTACGAGCAGTACTTC.

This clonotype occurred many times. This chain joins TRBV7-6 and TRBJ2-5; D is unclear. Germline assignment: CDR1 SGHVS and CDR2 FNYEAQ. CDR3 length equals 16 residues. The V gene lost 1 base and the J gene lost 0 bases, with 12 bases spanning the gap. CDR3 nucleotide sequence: TGTGCCAGCAGCTTAGGGGCAGGCCGGGACCAAGAGACCCAGTACTTC. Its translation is CASSLGAGRDQETQYF.

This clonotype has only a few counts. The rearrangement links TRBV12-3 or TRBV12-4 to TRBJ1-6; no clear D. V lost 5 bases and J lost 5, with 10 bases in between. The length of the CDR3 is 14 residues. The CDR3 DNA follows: TGTGCCAGCAGTCTGGGAACTCATAATTCACCCCTCCACTTT. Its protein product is CASSLGTHNSPLHF.

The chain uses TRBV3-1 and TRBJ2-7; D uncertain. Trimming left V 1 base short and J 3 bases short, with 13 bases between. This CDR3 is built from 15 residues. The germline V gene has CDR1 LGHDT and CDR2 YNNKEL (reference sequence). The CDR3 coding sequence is TGTGCCAGCAGCCAAGTTTCAAGGTCACGCTACGAGCAGTACTTC. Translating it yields CASSQVSRSRYEQYF.

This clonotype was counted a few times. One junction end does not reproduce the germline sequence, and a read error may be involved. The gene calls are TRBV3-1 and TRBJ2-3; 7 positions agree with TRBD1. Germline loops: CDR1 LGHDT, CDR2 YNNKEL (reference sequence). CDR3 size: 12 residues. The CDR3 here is CASSQEDSGTEF. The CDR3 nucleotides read TGTGCCAGCAGCCAAGAAGATTCCGGGACAGAATTT.

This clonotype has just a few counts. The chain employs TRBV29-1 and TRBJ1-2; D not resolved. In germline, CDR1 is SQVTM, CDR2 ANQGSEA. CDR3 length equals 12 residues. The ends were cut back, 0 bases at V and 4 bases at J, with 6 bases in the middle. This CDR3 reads CSVEEKLYGYTF. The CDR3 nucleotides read TGCAGCGTTGAAGAGAAGCTCTATGGCTACACCTTC.

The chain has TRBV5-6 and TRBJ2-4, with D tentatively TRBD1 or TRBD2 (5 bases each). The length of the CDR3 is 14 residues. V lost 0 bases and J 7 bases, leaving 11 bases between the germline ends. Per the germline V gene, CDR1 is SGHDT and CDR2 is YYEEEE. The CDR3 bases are TGTGCCAGCAGCTTGGTCGGGGCGCGGAACATTCAGTACTTC. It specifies CASSLVGARNIQYF.

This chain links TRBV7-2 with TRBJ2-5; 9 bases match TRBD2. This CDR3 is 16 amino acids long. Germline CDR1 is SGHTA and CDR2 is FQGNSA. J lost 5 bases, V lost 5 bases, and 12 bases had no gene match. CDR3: CASSRSGRGWGETQYF. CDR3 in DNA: TGTGCCAGCAGCCGTAGCGGGAGAGGGTGGGGGGAGACCCAGTACTTC.

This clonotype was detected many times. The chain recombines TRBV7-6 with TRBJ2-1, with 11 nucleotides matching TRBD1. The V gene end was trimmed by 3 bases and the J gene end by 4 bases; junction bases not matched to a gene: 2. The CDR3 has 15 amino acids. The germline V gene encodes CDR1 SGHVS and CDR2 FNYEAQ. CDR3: CASSFGTGGYNEQFF. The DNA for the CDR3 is TGTGCCAGCAGCTTCGGGACAGGGGGGTACAATGAGCAGTTCTTC.

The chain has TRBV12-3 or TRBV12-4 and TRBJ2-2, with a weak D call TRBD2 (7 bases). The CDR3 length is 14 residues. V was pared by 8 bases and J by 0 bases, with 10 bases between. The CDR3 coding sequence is TGTGCCAGCCTCGGGGGGCCGAACACCGGGGAGCTGTTTTTT. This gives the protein CASLGGPNTGELFF.

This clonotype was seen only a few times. CDR3 nucleotide sequence: TGTGCCAGCAGCCTTGACTATAGCGGGAGCGGGGGTTCACCACGAGATACGCAGTATTTT. This codes for CASSLDYSGSGGSPRDTQYF. V usage is TRBV11-2 and J usage is TRBJ2-3; 9 nucleotides align to TRBD2. V lost 5 bases, J lost 5 bases, and 23 bases stayed unmatched. From germline, CDR1 is SGHAT and CDR2 FQNNGV. This CDR3 has 20 residues.

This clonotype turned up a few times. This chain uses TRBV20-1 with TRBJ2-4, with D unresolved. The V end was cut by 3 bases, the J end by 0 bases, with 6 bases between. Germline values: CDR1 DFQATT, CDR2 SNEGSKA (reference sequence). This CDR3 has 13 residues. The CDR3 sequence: CSASYIAKNIQYF. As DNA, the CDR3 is TGCAGTGCTAGTTATATAGCCAAAAACATTCAGTACTTC.

CDR3 amino acids: CASTFGTSGTNEQFF. CDR3 DNA: TGCGCCAGCACCTTTGGGACTAGCGGGACCAATGAGCAGTTCTTC. V is TRBV5-1 and J is TRBJ2-1; TRBD2 matches 13 bases. Unmatched junction bases numbered 6, after V lost 6 bases and J lost 6 bases. The CDR3 extends over 15 amino acids. CDR1 and CDR2 from the germline V gene are SGHRS and YFSETQ. The entire variable domain, with the rest obtained from reference TRBV5-1 and TRBJ2-1, is as follows: KAGVTQTPRYLIKTRGQQVTLSCSPISGHRSVSWYQQTPGQGLQFLFEYFSETQRNKGNFPGRFSGRQFSNSRSEMNVSTLELGDSALYLCASTFGTSGTNEQFFGPGTRLTVL.

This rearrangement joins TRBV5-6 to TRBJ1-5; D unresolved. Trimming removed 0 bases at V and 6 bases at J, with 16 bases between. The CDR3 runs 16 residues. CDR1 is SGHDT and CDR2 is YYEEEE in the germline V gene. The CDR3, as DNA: TGTGCCAGCAGCTTGGGGGCCGGGTTTGACGGTCAGCCCCAGCATTTT. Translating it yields CASSLGAGFDGQPQHF. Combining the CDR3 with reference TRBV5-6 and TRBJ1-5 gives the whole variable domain DAGVTQSPTHLIKTRGQQVTLRCSPKSGHDTVSWYQQALGQGPQFIFQYYEEEERQRGNFPDRFSGHQFPNYSSELNVNALLLGDSALYLCASSLGAGFDGQPQHFGDGTRLSIL.

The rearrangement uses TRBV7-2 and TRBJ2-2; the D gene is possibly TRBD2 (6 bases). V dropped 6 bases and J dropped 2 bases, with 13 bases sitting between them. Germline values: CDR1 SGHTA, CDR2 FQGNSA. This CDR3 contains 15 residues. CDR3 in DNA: TGTGCCAGCAGGTCCGGAGGGGCTAACACCGGGGAGCTGTTTTTT. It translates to CASRSGGANTGELFF.

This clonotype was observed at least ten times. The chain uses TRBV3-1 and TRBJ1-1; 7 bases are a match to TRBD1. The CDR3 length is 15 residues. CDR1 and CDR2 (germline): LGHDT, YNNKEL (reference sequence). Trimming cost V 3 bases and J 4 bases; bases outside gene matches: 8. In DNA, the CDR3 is TGTGCCAGCAGCCACGACATTTCAGGGGGCACTGAAGCTTTCTTT. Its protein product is CASSHDISGGTEAFF.

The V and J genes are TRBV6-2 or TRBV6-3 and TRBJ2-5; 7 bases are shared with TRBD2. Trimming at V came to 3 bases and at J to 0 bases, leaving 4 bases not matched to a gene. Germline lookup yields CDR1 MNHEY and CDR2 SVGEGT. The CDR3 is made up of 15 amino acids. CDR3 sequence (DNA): TGTGCCAGCAGTTATTCGGCGGGAGACCAAGAGACCCAGTACTTC. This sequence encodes CASSYSAGDQETQYF.